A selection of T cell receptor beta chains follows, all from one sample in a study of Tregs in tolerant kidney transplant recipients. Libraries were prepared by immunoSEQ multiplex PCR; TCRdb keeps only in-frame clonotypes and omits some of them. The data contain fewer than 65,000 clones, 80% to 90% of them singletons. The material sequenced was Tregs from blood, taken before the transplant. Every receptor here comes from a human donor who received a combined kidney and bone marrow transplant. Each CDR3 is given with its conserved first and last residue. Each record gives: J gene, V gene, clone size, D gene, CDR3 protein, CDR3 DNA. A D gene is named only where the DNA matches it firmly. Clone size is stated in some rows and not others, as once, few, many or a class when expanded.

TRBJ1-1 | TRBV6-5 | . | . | CASSYRGDEAFF | TGTGCCAGCAGTTACCGGGGGGATGAAGCTTTCTTT
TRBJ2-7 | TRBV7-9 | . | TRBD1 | CASSRWGSDRGPYEQYF | TGTGCCAGCAGCCGTTGGGGGTCCGACAGGGGACCCTACGAGCAGTACTTC
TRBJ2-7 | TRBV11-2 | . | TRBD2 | CASSRTSYEQYF | TGTGCCAGCAGCCGGACTAGCTACGAGCAGTACTTC
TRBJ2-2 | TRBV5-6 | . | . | CASRRVVRGLTGELFF | TGTGCCAGCCGAAGGGTCGTCAGGGGACTCACCGGGGAGCTGTTTTTT
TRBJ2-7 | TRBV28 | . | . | CASSDLTGLREYF | TGTGCCAGCAGTGACCTAACGGGACTCCGGGAGTACTTC
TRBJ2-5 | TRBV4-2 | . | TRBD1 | CASSQGQRETQYF | TGTGCCAGCAGCCAGGGACAGCGAGAGACCCAGTACTTC
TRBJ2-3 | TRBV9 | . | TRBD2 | CAGSVGTSGGTDTQYF | TGTGCCGGCAGCGTAGGAACTAGCGGAGGCACAGATACGCAGTATTTT
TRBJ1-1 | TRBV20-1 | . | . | CSVKGWGAFF | TGCAGTGTAAAGGGGTGGGGAGCTTTCTTT
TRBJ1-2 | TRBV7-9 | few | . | CASSLDGAGDFGYTF | TGTGCCAGCAGCTTAGATGGGGCAGGGGACTTCGGCTACACCTTC
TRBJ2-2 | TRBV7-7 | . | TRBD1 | CATPGQGRPGELFF | TGTGCCACCCCGGGACAGGGGAGGCCCGGGGAGCTGTTTTTT
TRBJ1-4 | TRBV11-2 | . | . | CASSLVGGQGKLFF | TGTGCCAGCAGCTTAGTAGGGGGGCAGGGGAAACTGTTTTTT
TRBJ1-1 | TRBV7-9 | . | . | CASSPRVNTEAFF | TGTGCCAGCAGCCCCAGGGTGAACACTGAAGCTTTCTTT
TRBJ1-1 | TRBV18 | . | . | CASSAEVNTEAFF | TGTGCCAGCTCCGCGGAGGTGAACACTGAAGCTTTCTTT
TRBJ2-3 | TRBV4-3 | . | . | CASSPTWGYSDTQYF | TGCGCCAGCAGTCCTACCTGGGGTTATTCAGATACGCAGTATTTT
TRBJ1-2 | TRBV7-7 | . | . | CASKADGVLSGGYTF | TGTGCCAGCAAGGCCGACGGAGTACTATCGGGGGGCTACACCTTC